The clone carrying this T cell receptor (beta chain) was recorded many times. The data belong to a study of human T cells and chemical hapten exposure. Indicated time point: patch test 1, 2 weeks after DPC sensitization. Treatment indicated: therapeutic diphenylcyclopropenone sensitization with weekly scalp DPC. TCRdb re-called the RACE reads through MiXCR, storing one row per CDR3 protein. In the table there are 65,000 to 85,000 distinct CDR3 sequences, about 11% of which are singletons. The CDR3 consists of 14 residues. Trimming cost V 4 bases and J 7 bases, with 14 bases left between them. Germline V gives CDR1 DFQATT, CDR2 SNEGSKA (reference sequence).

The receptor was derived from a woman aged 60-75 years with alopecia areata. Some clones in this sample may be carry-over from other donors' samples. The rearrangement uses TRBV20-1 and TRBJ1-6, with D unresolved. This sample comprised whole blood, obtained in connection with sensitization to the hapten diphenylcyclopropenone (DPC). Here the CDR3 DNA reads TGCAGTGCTACCCAGACACCTTCAAATTCACCCCTCCACTTT. It translates to CSATQTPSNSPLHF.